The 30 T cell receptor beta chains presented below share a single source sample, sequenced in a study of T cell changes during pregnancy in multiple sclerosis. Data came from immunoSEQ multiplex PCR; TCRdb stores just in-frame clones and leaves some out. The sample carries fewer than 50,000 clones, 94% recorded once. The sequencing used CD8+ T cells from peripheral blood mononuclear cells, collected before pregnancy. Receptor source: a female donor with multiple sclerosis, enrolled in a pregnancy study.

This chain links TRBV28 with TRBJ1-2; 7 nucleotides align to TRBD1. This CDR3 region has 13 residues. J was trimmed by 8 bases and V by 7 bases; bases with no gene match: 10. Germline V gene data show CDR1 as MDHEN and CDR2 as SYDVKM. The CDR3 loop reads CASTPSTGNGYTF. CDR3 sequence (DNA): TGTGCCAGCACCCCATCGACAGGGAACGGCTACACCTTC.

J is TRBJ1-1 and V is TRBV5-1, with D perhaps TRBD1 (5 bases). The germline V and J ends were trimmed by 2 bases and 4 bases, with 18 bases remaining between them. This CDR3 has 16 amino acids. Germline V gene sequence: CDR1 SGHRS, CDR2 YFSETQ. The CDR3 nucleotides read TGCGCCAGCAGCTTTAAAAGGGGTAGTAATGGCACTGAAGCTTTCTTT. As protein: CASSFKRGSNGTEAFF.

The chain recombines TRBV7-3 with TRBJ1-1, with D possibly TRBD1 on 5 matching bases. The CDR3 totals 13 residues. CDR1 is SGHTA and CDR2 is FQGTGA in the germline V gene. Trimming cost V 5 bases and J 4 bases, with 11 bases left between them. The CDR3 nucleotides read TGTGCCAGCAGCCCCAGGGCGGCCACTGAAGCTTTCTTT. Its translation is CASSPRAATEAFF.

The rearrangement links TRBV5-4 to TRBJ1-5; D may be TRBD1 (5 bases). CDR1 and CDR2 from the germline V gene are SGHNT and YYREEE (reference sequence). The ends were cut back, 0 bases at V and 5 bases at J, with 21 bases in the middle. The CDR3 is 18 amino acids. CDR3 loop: CASSLAERQSSKDQPQHF. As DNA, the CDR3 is TGTGCCAGCAGCTTGGCCGAAAGACAGTCAAGCAAGGATCAGCCCCAGCATTTT. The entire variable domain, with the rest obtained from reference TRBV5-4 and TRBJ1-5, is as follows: ETGVTQSPTHLIKTRGQQVTLRCSSQSGHNTVSWYQQALGQGPQFIFQYYREEENGRGNFPPRFSGLQFPNYSSELNVNALELDDSALYLCASSLAERQSSKDQPQHFGDGTRLSIL.

CDR3 in amino acids: CASSLEDSGDTEAFF. In DNA form, the CDR3 reads TGTGCCAGCAGCTTAGAAGACTCAGGGGACACTGAAGCTTTCTTT. The chain has TRBV7-9 and TRBJ1-1, with TRBD1 as a possible D gene (6 bases). CDR1 and CDR2 (germline): SEHNR, FQNEAQ (reference sequence). Trimming removed 1 base at V and 3 bases at J, with 12 bases between. CDR3 size: 15 residues. Full variable domain (remainder filled in from reference TRBV7-9 and TRBJ1-1): DTGVSQNPRHKITKRGQNVTFRCDPISEHNRLYWYRQTLGQGPEFLTYFQNEAQLEKSRLLSDRFSAERPKGSFSTLEIQRTEQGDSAMYLCASSLEDSGDTEAFFGQGTRLTVV.

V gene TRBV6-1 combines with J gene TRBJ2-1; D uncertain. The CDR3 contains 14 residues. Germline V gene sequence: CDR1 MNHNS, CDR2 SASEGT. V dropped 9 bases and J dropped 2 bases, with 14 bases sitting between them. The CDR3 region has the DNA TGTGCCAGTCTCTTAGAGTCGGCCTACAATGAGCAGTTCTTC. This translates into CASLLESAYNEQFF.

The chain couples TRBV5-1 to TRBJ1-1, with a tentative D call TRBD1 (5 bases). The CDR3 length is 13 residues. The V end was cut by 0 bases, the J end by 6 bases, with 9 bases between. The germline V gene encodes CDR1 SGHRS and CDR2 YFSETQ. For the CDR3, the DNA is TGCGCCAGCAGCTTGGACAGGAAGTCTGAAGCTTTCTTT. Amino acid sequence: CASSLDRKSEAFF.

The CDR3, as DNA: TGTGCCAGCAGTTTTCGAGACAGGATCTACGAGCAGTACTTC. As protein: CASSFRDRIYEQYF. The J gene is TRBJ2-7, the V gene TRBV27; the D gene is possibly TRBD1 (6 bases). Trimming removed 3 bases at V and 3 bases at J, with 12 bases between. The germline V gene encodes CDR1 MNHEY and CDR2 SMNVEV (reference sequence). CDR3 length: 14 amino acids.

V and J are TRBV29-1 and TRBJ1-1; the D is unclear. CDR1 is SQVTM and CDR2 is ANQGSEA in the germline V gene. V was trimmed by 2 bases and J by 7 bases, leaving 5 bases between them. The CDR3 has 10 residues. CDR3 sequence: CSVETVEAFF. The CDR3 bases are TGCAGCGTTGAAACGGTTGAAGCTTTCTTT.

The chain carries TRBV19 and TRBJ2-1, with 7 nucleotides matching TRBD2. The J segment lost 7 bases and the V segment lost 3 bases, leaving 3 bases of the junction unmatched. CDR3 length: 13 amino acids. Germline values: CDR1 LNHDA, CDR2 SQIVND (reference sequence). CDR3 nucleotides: TGTGCCAGTAGTATCGGGACTATAAATGAGCAGTTCTTC. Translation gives CASSIGTINEQFF.

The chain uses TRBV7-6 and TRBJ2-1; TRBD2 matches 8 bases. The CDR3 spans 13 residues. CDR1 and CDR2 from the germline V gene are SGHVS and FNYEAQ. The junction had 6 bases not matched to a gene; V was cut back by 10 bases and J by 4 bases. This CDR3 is CAIRGGRYNEQFF. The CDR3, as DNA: TGTGCCATCCGAGGCGGGAGGTACAATGAGCAGTTCTTC.

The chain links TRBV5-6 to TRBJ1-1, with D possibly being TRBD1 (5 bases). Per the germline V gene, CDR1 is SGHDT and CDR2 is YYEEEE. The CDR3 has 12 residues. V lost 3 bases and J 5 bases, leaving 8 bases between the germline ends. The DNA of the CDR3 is TGTGCCAGCAGCTGGGGGACTACTGAAGCTTTCTTT. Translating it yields CASSWGTTEAFF.

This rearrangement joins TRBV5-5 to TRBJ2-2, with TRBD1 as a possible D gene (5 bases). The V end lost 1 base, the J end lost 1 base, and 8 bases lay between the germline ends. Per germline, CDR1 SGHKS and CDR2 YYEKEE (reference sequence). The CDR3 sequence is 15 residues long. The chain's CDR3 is CASSLTQGNTGELFF. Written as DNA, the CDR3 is TGTGCCAGCAGCTTGACCCAGGGGAACACCGGGGAGCTGTTTTTT.

This chain's CDR3 is CASSQGRNNEQFF. The CDR3 nucleotides read TGTGCCAGCAGTCAGGGGCGTAACAATGAGCAGTTCTTC. The chain couples TRBV13 to TRBJ2-1; the D gene is possibly TRBD1 (6 bases). CDR1 is PRHDT and CDR2 is FYEKMQ in the germline V gene (reference sequence). Trimming took 6 bases from V and 5 from J, leaving 11 bases between them. The CDR3 runs 13 residues. The variable domain in full, with the rest retrieved from reference TRBV13 and TRBJ2-1, is AAGVIQSPRHLIKEKRETATLKCYPIPRHDTVYWYQQGPGQDPQFLISFYEKMQSDKGSIPDRFSAQQFSDYHSELNMSSLELGDSALYFCASSQGRNNEQFFGPGTRLTVL.

The CDR3 sequence is CASSQTSGSSNEQFF. The CDR3 DNA sequence: TGTGCCAGCAGTCAAACTAGCGGTTCTTCCAATGAGCAGTTCTTC. The chain couples TRBV6-1 to TRBJ2-1; 8 bases line up with TRBD2. The germline V gene has CDR1 MNHNS and CDR2 SASEGT. Germline trimming cut 5 bases from V and 6 bases from J; bases unmatched to any gene: 9. The CDR3 is 15 amino acids.

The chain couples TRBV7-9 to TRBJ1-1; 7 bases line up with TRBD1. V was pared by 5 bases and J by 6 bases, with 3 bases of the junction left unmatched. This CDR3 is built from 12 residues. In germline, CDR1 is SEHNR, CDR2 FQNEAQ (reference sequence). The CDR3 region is CASSRDRPEAFF. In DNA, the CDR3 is TGTGCCAGCAGCCGGGACAGACCTGAAGCTTTCTTT.

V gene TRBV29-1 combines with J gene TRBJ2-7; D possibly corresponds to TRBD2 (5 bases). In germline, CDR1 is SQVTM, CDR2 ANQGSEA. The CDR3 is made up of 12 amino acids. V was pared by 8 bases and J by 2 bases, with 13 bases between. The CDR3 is CSLRDGTYEQYF. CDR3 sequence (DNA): TGCAGCCTCCGAGACGGGACCTACGAGCAGTACTTC.

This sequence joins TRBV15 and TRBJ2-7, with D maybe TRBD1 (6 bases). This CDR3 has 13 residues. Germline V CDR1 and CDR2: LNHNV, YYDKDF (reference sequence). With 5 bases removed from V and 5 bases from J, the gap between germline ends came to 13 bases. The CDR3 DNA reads TGTGCCACCAGCTACTCCAGGGGTCACGAGCAGTACTTC. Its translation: CATSYSRGHEQYF.

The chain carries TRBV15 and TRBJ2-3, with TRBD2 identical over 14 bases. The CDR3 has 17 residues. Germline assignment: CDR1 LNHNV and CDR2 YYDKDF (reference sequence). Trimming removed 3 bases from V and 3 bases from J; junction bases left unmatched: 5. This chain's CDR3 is CATSSGTSGSGTDTQYF. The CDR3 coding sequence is TGTGCCACCAGCAGCGGGACTAGCGGGAGTGGTACAGATACGCAGTATTTT.

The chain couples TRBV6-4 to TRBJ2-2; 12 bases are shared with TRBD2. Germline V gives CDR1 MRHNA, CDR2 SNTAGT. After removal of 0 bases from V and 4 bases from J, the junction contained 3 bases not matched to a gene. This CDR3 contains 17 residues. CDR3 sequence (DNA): TGTGCCAGCAGTGACTCTGGGACTAGCGGGTTCACCGGGGAGCTGTTTTTT. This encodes CASSDSGTSGFTGELFF.

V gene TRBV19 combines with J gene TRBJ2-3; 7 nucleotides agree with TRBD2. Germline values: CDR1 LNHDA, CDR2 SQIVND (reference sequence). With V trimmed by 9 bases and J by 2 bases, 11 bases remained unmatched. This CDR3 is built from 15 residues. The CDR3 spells CASSPGGAITDTQYF. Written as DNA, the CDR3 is TGTGCCAGCAGTCCGGGGGGAGCGATCACAGATACGCAGTATTTT. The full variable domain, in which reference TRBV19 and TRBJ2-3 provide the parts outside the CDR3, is DGGITQSPKYLFRKEGQNVTLSCEQNLNHDAMYWYRQDPGQGLRLIYYSQIVNDFQKGDIAEGYSVSREKKESFPLTVTSAQKNPTAFYLCASSPGGAITDTQYFGPGTRLTVL.

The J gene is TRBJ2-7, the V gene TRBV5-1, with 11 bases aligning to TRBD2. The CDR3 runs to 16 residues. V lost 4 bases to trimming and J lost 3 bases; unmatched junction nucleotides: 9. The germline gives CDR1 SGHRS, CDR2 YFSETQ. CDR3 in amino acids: CASSLGPGTSGYEQYF. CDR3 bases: TGCGCCAGCAGCCTGGGACCTGGGACTAGCGGCTACGAGCAGTACTTC.

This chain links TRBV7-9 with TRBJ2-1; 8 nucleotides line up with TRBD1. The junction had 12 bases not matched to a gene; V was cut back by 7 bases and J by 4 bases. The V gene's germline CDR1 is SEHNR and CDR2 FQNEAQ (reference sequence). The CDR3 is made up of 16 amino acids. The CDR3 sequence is CASTARGTGRYNEQFF. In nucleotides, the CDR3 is TGTGCCAGCACCGCCCGCGGGACAGGCAGATACAATGAGCAGTTCTTC.

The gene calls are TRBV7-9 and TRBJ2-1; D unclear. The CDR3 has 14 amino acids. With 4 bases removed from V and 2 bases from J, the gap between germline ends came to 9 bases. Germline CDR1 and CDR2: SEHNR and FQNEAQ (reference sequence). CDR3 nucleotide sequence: TGTGCCAGCAGCTCTATTACCGCCTACAATGAGCAGTTCTTC. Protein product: CASSSITAYNEQFF.

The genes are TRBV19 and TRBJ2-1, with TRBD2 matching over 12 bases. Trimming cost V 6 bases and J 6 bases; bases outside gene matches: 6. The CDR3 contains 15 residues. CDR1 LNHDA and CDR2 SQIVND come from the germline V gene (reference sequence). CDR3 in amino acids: CASSQTSGSGNEQFF. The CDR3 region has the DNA TGTGCCAGTAGCCAGACTAGCGGGAGTGGCAATGAGCAGTTCTTC. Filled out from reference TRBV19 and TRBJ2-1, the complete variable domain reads DGGITQSPKYLFRKEGQNVTLSCEQNLNHDAMYWYRQDPGQGLRLIYYSQIVNDFQKGDIAEGYSVSREKKESFPLTVTSAQKNPTAFYLCASSQTSGSGNEQFFGPGTRLTVL.

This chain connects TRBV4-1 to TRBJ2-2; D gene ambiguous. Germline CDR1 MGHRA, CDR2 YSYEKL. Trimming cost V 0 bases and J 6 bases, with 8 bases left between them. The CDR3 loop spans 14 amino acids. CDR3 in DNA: TGCGCCAGCAGCCAAGACTTTGGGCCCGGGGAGCTGTTTTTT. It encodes CASSQDFGPGELFF.

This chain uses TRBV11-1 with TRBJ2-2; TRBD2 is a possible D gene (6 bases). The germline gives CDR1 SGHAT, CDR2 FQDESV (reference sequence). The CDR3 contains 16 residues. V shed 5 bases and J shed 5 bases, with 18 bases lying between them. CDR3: CASSPTLGGVTGELFF. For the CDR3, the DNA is TGTGCCAGCAGCCCGACTCTTGGAGGGGTGACCGGGGAGCTGTTTTTT.

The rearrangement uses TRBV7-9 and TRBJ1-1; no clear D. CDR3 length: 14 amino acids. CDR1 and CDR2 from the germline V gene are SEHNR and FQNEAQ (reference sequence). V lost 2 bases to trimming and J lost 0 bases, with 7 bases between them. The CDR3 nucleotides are TGTGCCAGCAGCTTAAACAGTGTGAACACTGAAGCTTTCTTT. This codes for CASSLNSVNTEAFF.

Here the CDR3 reads CASSLISGQGIEQYF. CDR3 in DNA: TGTGCCAGCAGCTTAATTTCAGGACAGGGGATCGAGCAGTACTTC. This chain joins TRBV7-8 and TRBJ2-7, with 9 bases that match TRBD1. CDR1 is SGHVS and CDR2 is FQNEAQ in the germline V gene. J lost 6 bases, V lost 2 bases, and 8 bases had no gene match. The CDR3 covers 15 residues.

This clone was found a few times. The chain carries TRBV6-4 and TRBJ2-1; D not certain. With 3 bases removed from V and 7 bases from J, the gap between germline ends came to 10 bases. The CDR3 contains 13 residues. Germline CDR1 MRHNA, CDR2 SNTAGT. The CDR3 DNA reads TGTGCCAGCAGTGAGTGGCTAGGTAATGAGCAGTTCTTC. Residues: CASSEWLGNEQFF.